This T cell receptor (beta chain) emerged from a study of post-analysis software for immune sequencing data. Study at large: Included among the disease courses, which were recorded for the cohort, were relapsing-remitting, secondary progressive and progressive-relapsing multiple sclerosis. General study results and limits: Normalized Chao1 diversity was significantly reduced in patients versus controls. The five TRBV segments detected at higher frequency in patients than in controls included TRBV5-6, TRBV5-1 and TRBV20-1.

Prepared TCR beta cDNA libraries contained unique molecular identifiers. A single record per CDR3 protein comes from TCRdb applying MiXCR to the PCR reads. The repertoire consists of a few hundred thousand distinct CDR3 sequences, with roughly 38% occurring once and the leading ten covering 13%. The CDR3 is 14 residues long. The ends were cut back, 1 base at V and 4 bases at J, with 11 bases in the middle. CDR1 is MGHRA, CDR2 YSYEKL, per germline. With regard to this clonotype: Its antigen is not known.

The sample consisted of blood. The rearrangement links TRBV4-1 to TRBJ2-7; tentatively, D is TRBD2 (6 bases). This clonotype was obtained from a girl aged 5-17 years with multiple sclerosis. CDR3: CASSQGLREYEQYF. DNA for the CDR3: TGCGCCAGCAGCCAAGGGCTCCGGGAGTACGAGCAGTACTTC.